These 28 T cell receptor beta chains were all obtained from the same sample, sequenced in a study of CD8 T cells in Susac syndrome. RNA, at roughly 0.45 to 1 ug, was reverse transcribed with random hexamers. In TCRdb, the immunoSEQ multiplex PCR reads were re-called with MiXCR into one record per CDR3 protein. This sample has roughly 130,000 distinct CDR3 sequences, with around 96% found just once. The material sequenced was CD4+ T cells from PBMCs. The receptors stem from a human donor in good health.

The chain recombines TRBV7-2 with TRBJ2-5, with 8 bases lining up with TRBD1. In germline, CDR1 is SGHTA, CDR2 FQGNSA. Trimming removed 6 bases from V and 4 bases from J; junction bases left unmatched: 13. The CDR3 has 16 residues. As DNA, the CDR3 is TGTGCCAGCAGGACAGGGGTTAGCCCTAAACGAGAGACCCAGTACTTC. This gives the protein CASRTGVSPKRETQYF. The complete variable domain, with remaining parts taken from reference TRBV7-2 and TRBJ2-5, reads GAGVSQSPSNKVTEKGKDVELRCDPISGHTALYWYRQSLGQGLEFLIYFQGNSAPDKSGLPSDRFSAERTGGSVSTLTIQRTQQEDSAVYLCASRTGVSPKRETQYFGPGTRLLVL.

The chain uses TRBV18 and TRBJ1-5, with 7 bases aligning to TRBD1. With V trimmed by 6 bases and J by 0 bases, 5 bases remained unmatched. This CDR3 has 15 residues. CDR1 is KGHSH, CDR2 LQKENI, per germline. CDR3 in amino acids: CASSLDRASNQPQHF. The CDR3 region has the DNA TGTGCCAGCTCCCTTGACAGGGCTAGCAATCAGCCCCAGCATTTT.

The V gene is TRBV28, the J gene TRBJ2-7; TRBD1 matches 9 bases. The V and J ends lost 6 bases and 5 bases, in that order; junction bases with no gene match: 11. This CDR3 is 15 amino acids long. Germline CDR1 MDHEN, CDR2 SYDVKM. CDR3 in DNA: TGTGCCAGCAGCCCTTACCGGGACAGGGCTCACGAGCAGTACTTC. Translated: CASSPYRDRAHEQYF.

The rearrangement links TRBV3-1 to TRBJ1-3; D unclear. Between the trimmed V and J ends, which lost 1 base and 6 bases, there was a span of 10 bases. The CDR3 is made up of 14 amino acids. Germline V gene data show CDR1 as LGHDT and CDR2 as YNNKEL (reference sequence). CDR3 coding DNA: TGTGCCAGCAGCCAAGGTTTCGGGGTAAACACCATATATTTT. It specifies CASSQGFGVNTIYF.

The rearrangement uses TRBV4-2 and TRBJ1-4, with 9 bases lining up with TRBD1. Per the germline V gene, CDR1 is LGHNA and CDR2 is YNFKEQ. After removal of 5 bases from V and 7 bases from J, the junction contained 8 bases not matched to a gene. The CDR3 extends over 15 amino acids. The CDR3 nucleotides are TGTGCCAGCAGCACGACGGACAGGGGAGGTGAAAAACTGTTTTTT. As protein: CASSTTDRGGEKLFF.

The V call is TRBV27, the J call TRBJ2-2; D unresolved. The CDR3 length is 14 residues. The V gene lost 2 bases and the J gene lost 3 bases, with 7 bases spanning the gap. Germline V gene lookup returns CDR1 MNHEY and CDR2 SMNVEV (reference sequence). The DNA of the CDR3 is TGTGCCAGCAGTTTACTCAGACACACCGGGGAGCTGTTTTTT. Translating gives CASSLLRHTGELFF.

The rearrangement joins TRBV28 to TRBJ2-7; D may correspond to TRBD1 or TRBD2 (7 bases each). The CDR3 has 16 amino acids. Trimming left V 5 bases short and J 0 bases short, with 17 bases between. Germline assignment: CDR1 MDHEN and CDR2 SYDVKM. The CDR3 loop reads CASSPSGGESSYEQYF. The DNA for the CDR3 is TGTGCCAGCAGTCCCTCAGGGGGGGAGAGCTCCTACGAGCAGTACTTC.

Only one count was recorded for this clonotype. The V gene is TRBV7-2, the J gene TRBJ2-2; weak D call: TRBD1 (6 bases). This CDR3 has 15 residues. With 1 base removed from V and 3 bases from J, the gap between germline ends came to 9 bases. Germline-derived CDR1 and CDR2 are SGHTA and FQGNSA. CDR3 loop: CASSLGGRDTGELFF. The CDR3 region has the DNA TGTGCCAGCAGCTTAGGGGGGCGGGACACCGGGGAGCTGTTTTTT.

This chain uses TRBV7-9 with TRBJ2-5; 10 bases are shared with TRBD2. This CDR3 has 15 residues. The germline V gene has CDR1 SEHNR and CDR2 FQNEAQ (reference sequence). V trimming: 3 bases; J trimming: 3 bases; junction bases outside the gene matches: 4. The DNA for the CDR3 is TGTGCCAGCAGCTTGGCTAGCGGGAGCAAAGAGACCCAGTACTTC. Translation: CASSLASGSKETQYF.

The chain couples TRBV7-2 to TRBJ2-1, with 8 positions matching TRBD1. Germline loops: CDR1 SGHTA, CDR2 FQGNSA. V dropped 7 bases and J dropped 6; count of bases not matched to a gene: 11. The CDR3 extends over 15 amino acids. CDR3 sequence: CASTEVGQGFNEQFF. The CDR3, as DNA: TGTGCCAGCACCGAGGTCGGACAGGGATTCAATGAGCAGTTCTTC.

The chain couples TRBV6-5 to TRBJ2-3; 14 bases fit TRBD2. The CDR3 contains 20 residues. V gave up 2 bases and J gave up 3 bases; unmatched junction bases: 13. The germline V gene has CDR1 MNHEY and CDR2 SVGAGI. The CDR3 protein is CASSYRTSGTSGSKTDTQYF. The CDR3 coding sequence is TGTGCCAGCAGTTACCGAACGTCCGGGACTAGCGGGAGTAAGACAGATACGCAGTATTTT.

The chain carries TRBV23-1 and TRBJ1-1; D is ambiguous. TRBV23-1 is assigned to the ORF class and has an uncertain function. Trimming shortened V by 2 bases and J by 3 bases, and 28 bases separated the two germline ends. The CDR3 is made up of 20 amino acids. The CDR3 spells CASSQRQVTPGKGRDTEAFF. As DNA, the CDR3 is TGCGCCAGCAGTCAACGCCAGGTAACTCCGGGGAAAGGAAGAGACACTGAAGCTTTCTTT.

J is TRBJ2-2 and V is TRBV2; no reliable D call. The length of the CDR3 is 13 residues. Trimming left V 6 bases short and J 5 bases short, with 10 bases between. CDR1 SNHLY and CDR2 FYNNEI come from the germline V gene. DNA of the CDR3: TGTGCCAGCAGAGCTACTGGGACCGGGGAGCTGTTTTTT. It specifies CASRATGTGELFF.

V is TRBV3-1 and J is TRBJ2-5, with a tentative D call TRBD2 (6 bases). V shed 0 bases and J shed 12 bases, with 11 bases lying between them. This CDR3 region has 12 residues. Looked up from germline, CDR1 is LGHDT and CDR2 is YNNKEL (reference sequence). CDR3 bases: TGTGCCAGCAGCCAAGATTGGAGGGCAAAGTACTTC. Its translation is CASSQDWRAKYF.

The chain is built from TRBV3-1 and TRBJ1-5, with a weak D call TRBD1 (5 bases). The ends were cut back, 3 bases at V and 4 bases at J, with 22 bases in the middle. Germline CDR1 and CDR2: LGHDT and YNNKEL (reference sequence). The CDR3 loop spans 18 amino acids. CDR3 coding DNA: TGTGCCAGCAGCCATCCAACTAGGGGTCACAGGTGGAATCAGCCCCAGCATTTT. It encodes CASSHPTRGHRWNQPQHF.

This chain links TRBV5-1 with TRBJ2-7, with D possibly being TRBD1 (5 bases). CDR1 and CDR2 (germline): SGHRS, YFSETQ. This CDR3 spans 12 amino acids. With 2 bases removed from V and 8 bases from J, the gap between germline ends came to 11 bases. The CDR3 sequence: CASSFDQGQQYF. Written as DNA, the CDR3 is TGCGCCAGCAGCTTCGACCAGGGCCAGCAGTACTTC.

This chain uses TRBV6-6 with TRBJ2-7; D uncertain. The CDR3 consists of 11 residues. Trimming left V 6 bases short and J 7 bases short, with 10 bases between. Germline assignment: CDR1 MNHNY and CDR2 SVGAGI (reference sequence). The DNA for the CDR3 is TGTGCCAGCAGCGCCCTATTGGAGCAGTACTTC. It codes for CASSALLEQYF.

This clonotype was detected only once. The rearrangement links TRBV7-2 to TRBJ2-7; 7 positions agree with TRBD2. Germline V gene data show CDR1 as SGHTA and CDR2 as FQGNSA. This CDR3 comprises 15 residues. V was pared by 1 base and J by 0 bases, with 3 bases of the junction left unmatched. CDR3 sequence (DNA): TGTGCCAGCAGCTTAGGTCTAGCGGTCTCCTACGAGCAGTACTTC. It specifies CASSLGLAVSYEQYF.

This rearrangement joins TRBV12-3 or TRBV12-4 to TRBJ1-5; a weak D match, TRBD1 (5 bases). V gave up 5 bases and J gave up 1 base, with 18 bases separating them. This CDR3 has 17 amino acids. This CDR3 is CASSTLRDFPSNQPQHF. For the CDR3, the DNA is TGTGCCAGCAGTACTTTACGGGACTTCCCCAGCAATCAGCCCCAGCATTTT.

This clonotype was seen only once. This chain links TRBV19 with TRBJ2-6; D gene ambiguous. The CDR3 totals 13 residues. V was trimmed by 6 bases and J by 0 bases, leaving 3 bases between them. In germline, CDR1 is LNHDA, CDR2 SQIVND (reference sequence). The CDR3 DNA is TGTGCCAGTAGGCTCTCTGGGGCCAACGTCCTGACTTTC. This encodes CASRLSGANVLTF.

The DNA for the CDR3 is TGCAGTGCTAGGACCCCGAGCTCCTACGAGCAGTACTTC. Protein sequence: CSARTPSSYEQYF. The chain combines TRBV20-1 with TRBJ2-7; D is unclear. This CDR3 spans 13 amino acids. Germline CDR1 DFQATT, CDR2 SNEGSKA (reference sequence). The V and J ends lost 3 bases and 0 bases respectively, with 9 bases between them.

The chain has TRBV5-4 and TRBJ2-5; 14 nucleotides match TRBD2. Trimming at V came to 2 bases and at J to 3 bases, leaving 3 bases not matched to a gene. CDR3 length equals 16 residues. CDR1 SGHNT and CDR2 YYREEE come from the germline V gene (reference sequence). The CDR3: CASSFGLAGGEETQYF. CDR3 bases: TGTGCCAGCAGCTTCGGACTAGCGGGAGGTGAAGAGACCCAGTACTTC.

The chain uses TRBV29-1 and TRBJ2-2; perhaps TRBD2 as D (6 bases). The germline gives CDR1 SQVTM, CDR2 ANQGSEA. This CDR3 is built from 14 residues. V was pared by 5 bases and J by 0 bases, with 10 bases between. The CDR3, as DNA: TGCAGCGTTATTGGGGGGTCGAACACCGGGGAGCTGTTTTTT. As protein: CSVIGGSNTGELFF.

The chain links TRBV28 to TRBJ2-7, with TRBD1 matching 7 bases. The CDR3 contains 14 residues. V gave up 7 bases and J gave up 2 bases; unmatched junction bases: 8. Germline CDR1 MDHEN, CDR2 SYDVKM. CDR3 sequence reads: CASIMTGPTYEQYF. CDR3 nucleotide sequence: TGTGCCAGCATCATGACAGGGCCCACCTACGAGCAGTACTTC. Using reference TRBV28 and TRBJ2-7 for the parts outside the CDR3, the full variable domain is DVKVTQSSRYLVKRTGEKVFLECVQDMDHENMFWYRQDPGLGLRLIYFSYDVKMKEKGDIPEGYSVSREKKERFSLILESASTNQTSMYLCASIMTGPTYEQYFGPGTRLTVT.

J is TRBJ2-5 and V is TRBV5-1; 10 nucleotides align to TRBD2. The CDR3 has 15 residues. Looked up from germline, CDR1 is SGHRS and CDR2 is YFSETQ. J gave up 5 bases and V 4 bases, and 8 bases lay outside the gene matches. The CDR3 DNA is TGCGCCAGCAGCCTGGGGGCTAGCGGGAGCGAGACCCAGTACTTC. Translating it yields CASSLGASGSETQYF.

The V gene is TRBV5-1, the J gene TRBJ2-5; D may correspond to TRBD1 or TRBD2 (6 bases each). Germline-derived CDR1 and CDR2 are SGHRS and YFSETQ. The CDR3 covers 14 residues. V was clipped by 0 bases and J by 5 bases, with 11 bases between them. The CDR3 spells CASSLEGGRETQYF. The CDR3 DNA follows: TGCGCCAGCAGCTTGGAGGGGGGCCGGGAGACCCAGTACTTC.

This chain joins TRBV24-1 and TRBJ1-4, with unresolved D. From germline, CDR1 is KGHDR and CDR2 SFDVKD. The CDR3 length is 13 residues. Trimming pared 3 bases from V and 5 bases from J, leaving 6 bases between. The CDR3 here is CATSDGGNEKLFF. In DNA form, the CDR3 reads TGTGCCACCAGTGATGGAGGGAATGAAAAACTGTTTTTT.

The J gene is TRBJ1-2, the V gene TRBV3-1; D uncertain. CDR1 LGHDT and CDR2 YNNKEL come from the germline V gene (reference sequence). The CDR3 has 13 amino acids. Trimming stripped 1 base from V and 5 bases from J, with 8 bases between. CDR3 protein: CASSQGAAYGYTF. CDR3 bases: TGTGCCAGCAGCCAAGGGGCCGCATATGGCTACACCTTC.